The 5 T cell receptor beta chains presented below share a single source sample, sequenced in a study of regulatory T cells in long-lasting Graves disease. Stated time point: newly diagnosed GD, antithyroid drugs for less than 3 months. PBMCs provided the RNA from which the TCR library was made. CDR3-region Arm-PCR and iRepertoire HTBI primers produced the TCR beta libraries. TCRdb reprocessed the multiplex PCR reads with MiXCR, giving one entry per CDR3 protein. The sample has 500,000 or so distinct CDR3 sequences, less than 15% seen once; the top ten hold roughly 18%. The data also belong to a second study, concerning T cells in Graves' hyperthyroidism and ophthalmopathy.

This material consisted of peripheral blood mononuclear cells (PBMCs), taken at new diagnosis, from a patient treated with antithyroid drugs. All receptors come from a woman aged 45-65 years with Graves disease.

The chain has TRBV16 and TRBJ1-2; D possibly corresponds to TRBD1 (5 bases). Trimming left V 1 base short and J 0 bases short, with 12 bases between. CDR3 length equals 16 residues. From germline, CDR1 is KGHSY and CDR2 FQNENV. CDR3 in DNA: TGTGCCAGCAGCCAATTAGGAGGGGCCCCTAACTATGGCTACACCTTC. It yields the protein CASSQLGGAPNYGYTF. Full variable domain (rest looked up from reference TRBV16 and TRBJ1-2): GEEVAQTPKHLVRGEGQKAKLYCAPIKGHSYVFWYQQVLKNEFKFLISFQNENVFDETGMPKERFSAKCLPNSPCSLEIQATKLEDSAVYFCASSQLGGAPNYGYTFGSGTRLTVV.

To note about this clonotype: This may stem from a read error, because a much larger clone lies one nucleotide away. The chain carries TRBV28 and TRBJ1-5; D is undetermined. Germline CDR1 and CDR2: MDHEN and SYDVKM. CDR3 length: 15 residues. The CDR3 loop is CPSRPPYGSNQPQHF. The CDR3 coding sequence is TGTCCCAGCAGGCCCCCCTACGGGAGCAATCAGCCCCAGCATTTT.

Remarks on this clonotype: This may arise from a read error, as a much more abundant clone is one base away. The V call is TRBV12-3 or TRBV12-4, the J call TRBJ2-1; 11 bases align to TRBD2. The CDR3 length is 15 residues. With V trimmed by 2 bases and J by 10 bases, 7 bases remained unmatched. This CDR3 reads CASSLRPSGRYEQFF. CDR3 DNA sequence: TGTGCCAGCAGTTTACGGCCTAGCGGGAGGTACGAGCAGTTCTTC.

The V and J genes are TRBV6-1 and TRBJ2-1; a weak D match, TRBD2 (6 bases). This CDR3 is 15 amino acids long. Trimming removed 8 bases at V and 0 bases at J, with 14 bases between. Germline V gene sequence: CDR1 MNHNS, CDR2 SASEGT. CDR3: CASSSGVGSYNEQFF. CDR3 in DNA: TGTGCCAGCTCTTCGGGAGTAGGCTCCTACAATGAGCAGTTCTTC.

This chain links TRBV18 with TRBJ2-3; D remains unclear. Trimming cost V 3 bases and J 3 bases, with 13 bases left between them. Germline V gives CDR1 KGHSH, CDR2 LQKENI. The CDR3 sequence is 15 residues long. The CDR3 protein is CASSPNLETTDTQYF. DNA for the CDR3: TGTGCCAGCTCACCGAATTTAGAGACGACAGATACGCAGTATTTT.